The 7 T cell receptor beta chains reported below all come from one sample, sequenced in a study of blood T cells in healthy people across ages. A second roughly 6 to 12 cycle PCR used barcoded and J-beta primers. TCRdb reprocessed the 5' RACE reads with MiXCR, giving one entry per CDR3 protein. The sample lists roughly 1,700,000 distinct CDR3 sequences, approximately 28% occurring once. The sequenced material came from blood. Every receptor here comes from a woman aged 25 to 39 in good health.

This clonotype came up a few times. The chain has TRBV7-2 and TRBJ2-1; D is unresolved. Gene TRBJ2-7 matches the end of the DNA better, so the J call may be wrong. CDR3 length: 11 residues. Germline loops: CDR1 SGHTA, CDR2 FQGNSA. CDR3 in DNA: TGTGCCAGCGGCAGAGAGAGCGAGCAGTACTTC. Translating it yields CASGRESEQYF.

V usage is TRBV2 and J usage is TRBJ2-4, with D perhaps matching TRBD1 (6 bases). The CDR3 contains 14 residues. V lost 3 bases and J lost 8, with 14 bases in between. Per germline, CDR1 SNHLY and CDR2 FYNNEI. DNA for the CDR3: TGTGCCAGCAGTGATCGTACAGGGCAATACATTCAGTACTTC. Translation: CASSDRTGQYIQYF.

This clonotype was seen a handful of times. The CDR3 sequence is CASSQEGLERKLFF. The DNA for the CDR3 is TGCGCCAGCAGCCAAGAAGGTTTGGAACGGAAACTGTTTTTT. The chain has TRBV4-1 and TRBJ1-4; no definite D call. CDR1 is MGHRA, CDR2 YSYEKL, per germline. Trimming cost V 0 bases and J 11 bases, with 13 bases left between them. This CDR3 is 14 amino acids long.

This clonotype was seen more than once but under ten times. This sequence joins TRBV10-1 and TRBJ2-7; D unresolved. CDR3 length: 11 amino acids. V lost 8 bases and J lost 2, with 7 bases in between. Germline V gene sequence: CDR1 WNHNN, CDR2 SYGVQD (reference sequence). The CDR3 region has the DNA TGCGCCAGCCCGTCGGCCTACGAGCAGTACTTC. This sequence encodes CASPSAYEQYF.

This clonotype was seen more than once but under ten times. At one end the junction does not follow the germline gene, possibly because of a read error. The rearrangement uses TRBV5-1 and TRBJ1-5, with D perhaps TRBD1 (5 bases). This CDR3 region has 15 residues. Per germline, CDR1 SGHRS and CDR2 YFSETQ. CDR3 nucleotides: TGCGCCAGCAGCCTCCTAGGGGAGGGCAATCACCCCCAGCATTTT. Its protein product is CASSLLGEGNHPQHF.

Details on this clonotype: A much larger clonotype is one base distant, so this may be a read error. The V call is TRBV2, the J call TRBJ2-5; 11 bases line up with TRBD2. The CDR3 loop spans 12 amino acids. CDR1 is SNHLY and CDR2 is FYNNEI in the germline V gene. CDR3 nucleotides: TGTGCCAGGACTAGCGGGGTAGAGATCCAGTACTTC. It yields the protein CARTSGVEIQYF.

V is TRBV12-3 or TRBV12-4 and J is TRBJ2-7; no clear D gene. The V end was cut by 5 bases, the J end by 0 bases, with 14 bases between. This CDR3 has 15 residues. Here the CDR3 DNA reads TGTGCCAGCAGTCCCTTATCAGGTCCCTCCTACGAGCAGTACTTC. Translation: CASSPLSGPSYEQYF.